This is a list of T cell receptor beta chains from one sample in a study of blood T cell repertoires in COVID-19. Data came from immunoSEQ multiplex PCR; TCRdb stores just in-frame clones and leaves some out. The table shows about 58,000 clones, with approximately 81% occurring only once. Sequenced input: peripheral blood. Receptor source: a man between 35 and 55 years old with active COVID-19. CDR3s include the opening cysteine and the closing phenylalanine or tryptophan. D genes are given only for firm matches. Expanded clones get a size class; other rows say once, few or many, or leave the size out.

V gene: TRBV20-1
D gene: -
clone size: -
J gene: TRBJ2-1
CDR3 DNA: TGCAGTGCTAGAGATATGAATGAGCAGTTCTTC
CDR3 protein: CSARDMNEQFF

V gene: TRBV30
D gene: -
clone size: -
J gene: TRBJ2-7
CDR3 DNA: TGTGCCTGGAGTGCCAGACTAGGGCAGTACTTC
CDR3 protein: CAWSARLGQYF

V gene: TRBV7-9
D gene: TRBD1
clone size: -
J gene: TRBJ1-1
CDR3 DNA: TGTGCCAGCAGCCGGACAGGGATGAACACTGAAGCTTTCTTT
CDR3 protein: CASSRTGMNTEAFF

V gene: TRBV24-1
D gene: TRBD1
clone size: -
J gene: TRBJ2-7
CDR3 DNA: TGTGCCACCAGTGATTTTGGACAGGGCGCCAACGAGCAGTACTTC
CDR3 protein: CATSDFGQGANEQYF

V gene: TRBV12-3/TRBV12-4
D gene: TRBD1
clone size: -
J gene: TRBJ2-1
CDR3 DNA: TGTGCCAGCGGAAACAGGGGGCGGAATGAGCAGTTCTTC
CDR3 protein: CASGNRGRNEQFF

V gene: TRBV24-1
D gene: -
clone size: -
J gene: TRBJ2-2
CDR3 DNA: TGTGCCACCAGTGATTTCTCACCGGGACTTTCATTCACCGGGGAGCTGTTTTTT
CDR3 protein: CATSDFSPGLSFTGELFF

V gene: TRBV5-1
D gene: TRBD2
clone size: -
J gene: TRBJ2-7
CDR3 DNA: TGCGCCAGCAGCTCCCCGGGACTAGCGGGAGGATTCTCCTACGAGCAGTACTTC
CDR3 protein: CASSSPGLAGGFSYEQYF

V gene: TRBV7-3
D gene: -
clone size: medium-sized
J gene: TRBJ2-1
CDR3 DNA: TGTGCCAGCAGCTTAACGCAGGCGAGATACAATGAGCAGTTCTTC
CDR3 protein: CASSLTQARYNEQFF

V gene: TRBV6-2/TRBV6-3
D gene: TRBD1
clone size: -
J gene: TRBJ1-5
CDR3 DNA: TGTGCCAGCAGTTGGACAGGGCACAATCAGCCCCAGCATTTT
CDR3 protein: CASSWTGHNQPQHF

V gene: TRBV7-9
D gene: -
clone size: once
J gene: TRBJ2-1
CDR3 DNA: TGTGCCAGCAGTTCCCGCGGGCTACCGGGGAATGAGCAGTTCTTC
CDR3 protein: CASSSRGLPGNEQFF

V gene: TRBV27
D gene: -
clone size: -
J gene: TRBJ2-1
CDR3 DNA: TGTGCCAGCAGTTCGGGGAGCGGGTTTGGTTTTGAGCAGTTCTTC
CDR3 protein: CASSSGSGFGFEQFF

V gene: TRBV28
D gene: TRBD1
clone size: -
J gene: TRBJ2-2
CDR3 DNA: TGTGCCAGCAGTTCACCCCCAGGGGGCACCGGGGAGCTGTTTTTT
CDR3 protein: CASSSPPGGTGELFF

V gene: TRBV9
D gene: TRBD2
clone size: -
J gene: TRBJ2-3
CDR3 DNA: TGTGCCAGCAATGGCGCGCTAGCGGGAGGGGGAGTTACAGATACGCAGTATTTT
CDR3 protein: CASNGALAGGGVTDTQYF

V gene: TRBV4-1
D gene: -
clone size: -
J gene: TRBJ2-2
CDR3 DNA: TGCGCCAGCAGCCAGTTGAGGGGGACCGGGGAGCTGTTTTTT
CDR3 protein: CASSQLRGTGELFF

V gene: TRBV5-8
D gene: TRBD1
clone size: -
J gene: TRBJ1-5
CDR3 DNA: TGTGCCAGCAGAGACAGGGGGCGAGGGGGCAATCAGCCCCAGCATTTT
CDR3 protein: CASRDRGRGGNQPQHF

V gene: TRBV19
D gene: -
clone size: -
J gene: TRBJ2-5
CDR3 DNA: TGTGCCAGTAGTATAGAATCGCGGGCGGAGACCCAGTACTTC
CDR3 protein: CASSIESRAETQYF

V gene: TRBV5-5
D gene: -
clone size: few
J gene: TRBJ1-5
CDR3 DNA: TGTGCCAGCAGCAGGGAGGGGTTCGATGGGGGGGCCGGTCAGCCCCAGCATTTT
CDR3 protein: CASSREGFDGGAGQPQHF

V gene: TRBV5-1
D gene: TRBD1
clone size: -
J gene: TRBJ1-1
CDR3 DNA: TGCGCCAGCAGTGTTTCCGTGACAGGGGCCCTGAACACTGAAGCTTTCTTT
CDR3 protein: CASSVSVTGALNTEAFF

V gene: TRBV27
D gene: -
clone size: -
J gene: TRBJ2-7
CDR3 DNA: TGTGCCAGCAGTCCACAGACACCCCCAAGCTCCTACGAGCAGTACTTC
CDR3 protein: CASSPQTPPSSYEQYF

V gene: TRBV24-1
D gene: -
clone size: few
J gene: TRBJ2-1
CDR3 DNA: TGTGCCACCAGTGTAGAGGGTCCCGGCTACAATGAGCAGTTCTTC
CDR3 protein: CATSVEGPGYNEQFF

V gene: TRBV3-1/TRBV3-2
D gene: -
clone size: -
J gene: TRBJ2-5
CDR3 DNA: TGTGCCAGCACCCCGATTCGGAGGAATTTCCAAGAGACCCAGTACTTC
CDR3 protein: CASTPIRRNFQETQYF

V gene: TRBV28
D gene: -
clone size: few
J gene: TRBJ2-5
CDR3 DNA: TGTGCCAGCAGTTTTGGAGGCACAGGGATTGGTAAAGAGACCCAGTACTTC
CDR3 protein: CASSFGGTGIGKETQYF

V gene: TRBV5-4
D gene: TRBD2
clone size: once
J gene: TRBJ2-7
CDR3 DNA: TGTGCCAGCAGCTCCGGGACTAGAAGCGAGCAGTACTTC
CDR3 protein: CASSSGTRSEQYF

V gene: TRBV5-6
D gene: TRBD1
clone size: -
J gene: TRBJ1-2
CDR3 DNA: TGTGCCAGCAGCTCGGACAGGACTTACGGTGGCTACACCTTC
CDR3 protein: CASSSDRTYGGYTF

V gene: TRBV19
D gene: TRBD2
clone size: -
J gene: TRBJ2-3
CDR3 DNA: TGTGCCAGTAGTGCCCGGACTAGCGGGAGCACAGATACGCAGTATTTT
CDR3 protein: CASSARTSGSTDTQYF

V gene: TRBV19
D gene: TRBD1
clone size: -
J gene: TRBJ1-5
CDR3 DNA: TGTGCCAGTAGGGGGACAGGCAATCAGCCCCAGCATTTT
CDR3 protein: CASRGTGNQPQHF

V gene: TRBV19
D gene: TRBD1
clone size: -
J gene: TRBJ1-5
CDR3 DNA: TGTGCCAGTAGTGACAGGGCCCTAGCGGGTCAGCCCCAGCATTTT
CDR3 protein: CASSDRALAGQPQHF

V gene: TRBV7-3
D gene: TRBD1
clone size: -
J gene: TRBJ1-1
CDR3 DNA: TGTGCCAGCAGCCCGCGTCGGACAGGGGTGAACACTGAAGCTTTCTTT
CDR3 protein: CASSPRRTGVNTEAFF

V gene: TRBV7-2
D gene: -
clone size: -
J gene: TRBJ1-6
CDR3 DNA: TGTGCCAGCATTCTCCATCCGGGACAAAACTCACCCCTCCACTTT
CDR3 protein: CASILHPGQNSPLHF

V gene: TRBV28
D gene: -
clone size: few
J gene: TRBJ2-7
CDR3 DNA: TGTGCCAGCAGTCCCCCTAAGGGGGTCCCCTACGAGCAGTACTTC
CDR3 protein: CASSPPKGVPYEQYF

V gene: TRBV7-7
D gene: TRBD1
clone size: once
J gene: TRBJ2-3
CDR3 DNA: TGTGCTAGCAGCTTAGCGCCAGGGGGCGGGGATACGCAGTATTTT
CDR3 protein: CASSLAPGGGDTQYF

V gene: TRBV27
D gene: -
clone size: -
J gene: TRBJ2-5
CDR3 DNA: TGTGCCAGCAGTCTTAGCGGAACGGAGGCCCAGTACTTC
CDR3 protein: CASSLSGTEAQYF

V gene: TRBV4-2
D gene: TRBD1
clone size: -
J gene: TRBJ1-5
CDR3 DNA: TGTGCCAGCAGCCAGGACAGGTATAGCAATCAGCCCCAGCATTTT
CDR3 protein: CASSQDRYSNQPQHF

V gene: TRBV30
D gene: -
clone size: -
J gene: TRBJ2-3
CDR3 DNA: TGTGCCTGGAGTGTACCGGGCACAGATACGCAGTATTTT
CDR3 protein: CAWSVPGTDTQYF

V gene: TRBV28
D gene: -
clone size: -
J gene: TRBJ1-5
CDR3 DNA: TGTGCCAGCACCCCGTTGGACCCTTGGGACTATAGCAATCAGCCCCAGCATTTT
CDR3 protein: CASTPLDPWDYSNQPQHF

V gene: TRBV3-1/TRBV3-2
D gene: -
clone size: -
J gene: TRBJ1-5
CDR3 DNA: TGTGCCAGCAGCCATGACGGACGGCGGGATTATAGCAATCAGCCCCAGCATTTT
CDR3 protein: CASSHDGRRDYSNQPQHF

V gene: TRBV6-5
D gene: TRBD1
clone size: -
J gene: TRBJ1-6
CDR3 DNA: TGTGCCAACAACAGGGGGGATAATTCACCCCTCCACTTT
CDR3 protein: CANNRGDNSPLHF

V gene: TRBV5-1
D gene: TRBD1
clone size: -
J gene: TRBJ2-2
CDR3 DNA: TGCGCCAGCAGCCCACGGGACAGGGACGCGCCCGGGGAGCTGTTTTTT
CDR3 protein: CASSPRDRDAPGELFF

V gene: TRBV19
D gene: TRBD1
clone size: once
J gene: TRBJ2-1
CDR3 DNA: TGTGCCAGTAGTATGTTGGACAGGGAGCAGTTCTTC
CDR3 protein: CASSMLDREQFF

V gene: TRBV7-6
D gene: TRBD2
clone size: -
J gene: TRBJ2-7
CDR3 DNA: TGTGCCAGCAGCCGAGGGACTAGCGGGCCCTACGAGCAGTACTTC
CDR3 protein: CASSRGTSGPYEQYF

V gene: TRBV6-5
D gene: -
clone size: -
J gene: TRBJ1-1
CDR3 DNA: TGTGCCAGCAGGGGGGGACTGTTGAACACTGAAGCTTTCTTT
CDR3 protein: CASRGGLLNTEAFF

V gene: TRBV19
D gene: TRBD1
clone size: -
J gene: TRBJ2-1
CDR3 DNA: TGTGCCACCGTGGACAGGGCAACAAACAGGATCAATGAGCAGTTCTTC
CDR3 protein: CATVDRATNRINEQFF

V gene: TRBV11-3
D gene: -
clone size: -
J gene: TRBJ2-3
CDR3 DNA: TGTGCCAGCAGCTTAGACAGGGGCCGCACAGATACGCAGTATTTT
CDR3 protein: CASSLDRGRTDTQYF

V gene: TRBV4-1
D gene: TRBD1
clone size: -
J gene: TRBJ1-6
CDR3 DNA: TGCGCCAGCAGCCAACATGGGACAGCAGATTCACCCCTCCACTTT
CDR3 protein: CASSQHGTADSPLHF

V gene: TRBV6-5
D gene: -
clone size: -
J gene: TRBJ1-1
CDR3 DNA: TGTGCCAGCAGAGGAGGCCCCCAGAGCACTGAAGCTTTCTTT
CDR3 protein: CASRGGPQSTEAFF

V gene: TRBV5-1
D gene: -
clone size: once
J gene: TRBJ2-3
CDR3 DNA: TGCGCCAGCAGCTTGCGGGGAACCACAGATACGCAGTATTTT
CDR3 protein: CASSLRGTTDTQYF

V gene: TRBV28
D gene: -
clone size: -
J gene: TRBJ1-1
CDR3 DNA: TGTGCCAGCACCTCTGATCTCCGGGTATTCTTT
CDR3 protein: CASTSDLRVFF

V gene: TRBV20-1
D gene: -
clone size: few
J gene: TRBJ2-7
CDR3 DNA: TGCAGTGCCCCCGAACTTCAGTACTTC
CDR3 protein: CSAPELQYF

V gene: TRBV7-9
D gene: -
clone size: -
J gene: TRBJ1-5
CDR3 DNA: TGTGCCAGCAGCTTAGAAGCAAACCAGCCCCAGCATTTT
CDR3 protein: CASSLEANQPQHF

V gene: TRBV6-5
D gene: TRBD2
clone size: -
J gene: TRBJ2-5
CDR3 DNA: TGTGCCAGCAGTCGACGACTAGCGGACAAGTCGGCCCAGTACTTC
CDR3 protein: CASSRRLADKSAQYF

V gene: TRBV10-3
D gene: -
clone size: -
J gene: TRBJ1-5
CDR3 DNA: TGTGCCATCAGCCCCGGGACTAATAGCAATCAGCCCCAGCATTTT
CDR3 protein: CAISPGTNSNQPQHF

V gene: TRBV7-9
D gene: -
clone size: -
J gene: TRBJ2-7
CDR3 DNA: TGTGCCAGCAGCTTAAAAGGTTTGGAGGAGCAGTACTTC
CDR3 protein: CASSLKGLEEQYF

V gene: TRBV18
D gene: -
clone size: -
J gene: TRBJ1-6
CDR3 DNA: TGTGCCAGCTCACTCTCCGACAGCTCCTATAATTCACCCCTCCACTTT
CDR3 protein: CASSLSDSSYNSPLHF

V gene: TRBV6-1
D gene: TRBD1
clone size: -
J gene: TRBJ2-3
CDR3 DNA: TGTGCCAGCAGTGAGGGGACAGGATTCGCGCGCACAGATACGCAGTATTTT
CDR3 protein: CASSEGTGFARTDTQYF

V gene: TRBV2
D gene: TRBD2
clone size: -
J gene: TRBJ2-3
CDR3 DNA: TGTGCCAGTCTGGGACTAGCGGGATGGGCAGATACGCAGTATTTT
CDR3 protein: CASLGLAGWADTQYF

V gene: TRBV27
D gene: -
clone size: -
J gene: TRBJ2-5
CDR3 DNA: TGTGCCAGCAGGTCCCCCCTAGAGACCCAGTACTTC
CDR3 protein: CASRSPLETQYF

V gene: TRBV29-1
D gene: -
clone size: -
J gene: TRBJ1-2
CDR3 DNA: TGCAGCGTTGAGGAGGGGTATGGCTACACCTTC
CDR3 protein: CSVEEGYGYTF